This T cell receptor (beta chain) was captured by sequencing in a study of patients and donors after allogeneic stem cell transplantation (dated by TCRdb to the early 2020s). This clonotype was counted between two and nine times. The specificity of this receptor is unknown. The record has no base qualities; no much larger clone is one base away. Libraries were constructed by RT-PCR. These reads were obtained on a NextSeq 550. TCRdb redid the processing of the public reads, applying fastp at Q25 and MiXCR, and retained in-frame beta chains. Entries that share a CDR3 protein sequence are merged under the most common genes and DNA. This sample lists some 960,000 distinct CDR3 sequences; roughly 17% were detected once. The ten largest clonotypes hold about 6% of the sample. Taken from cysteine to phenylalanine, the CDR3 has 18 residues. Just CDR3 DNA is preserved here, 54 bases in frame from base 1.

This sequence uses TRBV21-1 and TRBJ2-7; the D segment call TRBD2 is taken from the table without a DNA check. TRBV21-1 is reported as a pseudogene. Sequenced: blood, either unsorted or a sorted T cell fraction (not recorded which). The TCR comes from a human donor who was either an allogeneic HSCT recipient or a stem cell or donor lymphocyte infusion donor (not recorded which). It is not recorded whose cells these are; they may come from a transplant donor. The DNA sequence is TGTGCCAGCAGCAAAGATCGGAAGGGTGGGCCCGCTACCTACGAGCAGTACTTC. Its protein reads: CASSKDRKGGPATYEQYF.